Detailed here is one T cell receptor beta chain. Trimming took 4 bases from V and 6 from J, leaving 10 bases between them. Germline V gene data show CDR1 as MNHEY and CDR2 as SVGAGI. The CDR3 covers 13 residues. This record belongs to a study of T cell responses to AZD1222 COVID-19 vaccine. Clones were sequenced by immunoSEQ multiplex PCR, and TCRdb holds only the in-frame ones, with some missing. The table records 140,000 or so clones, about 91% of them present only once. The chain has TRBV6-5 and TRBJ1-5; D possibly corresponds to TRBD1 (5 bases). The sequencing here drew on peripheral blood, taken on day 0 of AZD1222 vaccination. The source is an adult in good health. As DNA, the CDR3 is TGTGCCAGCAGTTCTCGGGGGTCTCAGCCCCAGCATTTT. It translates to CASSSRGSQPQHF.